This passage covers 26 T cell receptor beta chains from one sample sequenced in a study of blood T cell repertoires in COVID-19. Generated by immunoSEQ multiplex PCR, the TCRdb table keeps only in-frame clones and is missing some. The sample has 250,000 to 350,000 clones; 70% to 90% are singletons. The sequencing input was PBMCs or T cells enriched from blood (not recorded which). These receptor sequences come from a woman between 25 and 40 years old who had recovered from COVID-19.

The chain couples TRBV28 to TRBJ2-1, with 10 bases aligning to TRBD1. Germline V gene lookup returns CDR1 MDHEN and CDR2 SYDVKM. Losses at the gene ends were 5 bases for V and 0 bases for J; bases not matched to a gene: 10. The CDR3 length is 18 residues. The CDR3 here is CASSRWTGGSSSYNEQFF. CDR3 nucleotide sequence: TGTGCCAGCAGTCGATGGACAGGGGGTTCAAGCTCCTACAATGAGCAGTTCTTC.

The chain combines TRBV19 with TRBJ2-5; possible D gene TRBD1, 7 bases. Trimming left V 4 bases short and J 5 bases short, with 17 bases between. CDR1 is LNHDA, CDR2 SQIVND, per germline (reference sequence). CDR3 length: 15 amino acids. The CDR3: CASSKSRPGGETQYF. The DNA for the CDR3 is TGTGCCAGTAGTAAATCCAGACCAGGGGGGGAGACCCAGTACTTC.

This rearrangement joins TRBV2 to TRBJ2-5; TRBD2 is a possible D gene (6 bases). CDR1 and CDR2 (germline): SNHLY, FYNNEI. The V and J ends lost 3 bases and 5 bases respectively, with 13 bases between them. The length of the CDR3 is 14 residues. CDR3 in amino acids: CASSDGGPAETQYF. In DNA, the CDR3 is TGTGCCAGCAGTGACGGGGGACCTGCGGAGACCCAGTACTTC.

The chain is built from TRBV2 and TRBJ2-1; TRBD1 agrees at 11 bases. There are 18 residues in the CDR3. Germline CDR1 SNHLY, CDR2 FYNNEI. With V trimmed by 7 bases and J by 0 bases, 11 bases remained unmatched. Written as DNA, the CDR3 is TGTGCCAGCAAACCAGGGGGCGGGACAGGGGGCTCCTACAATGAGCAGTTCTTC. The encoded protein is CASKPGGGTGGSYNEQFF.

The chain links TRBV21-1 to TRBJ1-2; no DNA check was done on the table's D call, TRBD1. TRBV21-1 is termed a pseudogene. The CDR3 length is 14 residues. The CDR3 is CASSTRTGKKDYTF. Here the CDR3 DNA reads TGTGCCAGCAGCACACGGACAGGGAAAAAGGACTACACCTTC.

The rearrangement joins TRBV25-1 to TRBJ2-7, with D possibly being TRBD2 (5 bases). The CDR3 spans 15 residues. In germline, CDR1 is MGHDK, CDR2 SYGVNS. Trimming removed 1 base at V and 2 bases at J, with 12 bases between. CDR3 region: CASSEFYGDTYEQYF. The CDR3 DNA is TGTGCCAGCAGTGAATTCTACGGGGATACCTACGAGCAGTACTTC.

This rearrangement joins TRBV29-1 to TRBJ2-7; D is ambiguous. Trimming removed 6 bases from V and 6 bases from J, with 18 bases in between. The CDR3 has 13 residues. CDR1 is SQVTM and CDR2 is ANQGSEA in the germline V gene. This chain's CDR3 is CSVDSEQSLEQYF. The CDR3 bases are TGCAGCGTGGATTCCGAACAGAGTCTCGAGCAGTACTTC.

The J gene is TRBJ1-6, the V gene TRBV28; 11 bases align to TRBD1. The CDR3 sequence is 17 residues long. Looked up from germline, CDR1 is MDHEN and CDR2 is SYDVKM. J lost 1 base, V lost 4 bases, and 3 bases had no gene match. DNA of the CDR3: TGTGCCAGCAGTTACCGGGACAGGGGGTCCTATAATTCACCCCTCCACTTT. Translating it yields CASSYRDRGSYNSPLHF.

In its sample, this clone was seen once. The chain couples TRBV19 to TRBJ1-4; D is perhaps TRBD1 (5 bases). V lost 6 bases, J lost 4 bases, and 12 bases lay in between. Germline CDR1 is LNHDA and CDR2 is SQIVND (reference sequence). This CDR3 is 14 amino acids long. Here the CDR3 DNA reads TGTGCCAGTAGCCCGGGACTGATTAATGAAAAACTGTTTTTT. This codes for CASSPGLINEKLFF.

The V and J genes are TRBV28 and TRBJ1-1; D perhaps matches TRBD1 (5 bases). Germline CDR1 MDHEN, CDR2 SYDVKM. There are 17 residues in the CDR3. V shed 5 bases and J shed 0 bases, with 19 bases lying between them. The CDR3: CASSAHPGLTLNTEAFF. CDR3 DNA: TGTGCCAGCAGTGCCCACCCGGGACTGACATTGAACACTGAAGCTTTCTTT.

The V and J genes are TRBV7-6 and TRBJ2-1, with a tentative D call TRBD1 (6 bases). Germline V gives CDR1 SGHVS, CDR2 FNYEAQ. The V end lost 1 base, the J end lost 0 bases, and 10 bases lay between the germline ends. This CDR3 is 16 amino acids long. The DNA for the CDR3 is TGTGCCAGCAGCTTAGAACCGGACAGCTCCTACAATGAGCAGTTCTTC. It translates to CASSLEPDSSYNEQFF.

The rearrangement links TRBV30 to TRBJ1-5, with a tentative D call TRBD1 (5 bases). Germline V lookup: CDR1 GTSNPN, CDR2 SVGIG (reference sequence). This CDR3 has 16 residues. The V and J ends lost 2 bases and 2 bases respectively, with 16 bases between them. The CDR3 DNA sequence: TGTGCCTGGAGTACCACGGGGGGACGAGGCAATCAGCCCCAGCATTTT. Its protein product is CAWSTTGGRGNQPQHF.

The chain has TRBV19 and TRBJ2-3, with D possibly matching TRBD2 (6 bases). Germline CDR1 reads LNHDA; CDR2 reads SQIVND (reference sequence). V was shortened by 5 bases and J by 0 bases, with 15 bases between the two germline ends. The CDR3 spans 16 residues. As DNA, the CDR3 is TGTGCCAGTAGTTTTGGGGGACTGGCAAGCACAGATACGCAGTATTTT. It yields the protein CASSFGGLASTDTQYF.

The CDR3 coding sequence is TGCGCCAGCAGCTTGGCCGGGACAGGGGGTTATAGTGAAAAACTGTTTTTT. The encoded protein is CASSLAGTGGYSEKLFF. J is TRBJ1-4 and V is TRBV5-1; the match to TRBD1 covers 11 bases. V lost 0 bases, J lost 7 bases, and 8 bases stayed unmatched. CDR3 length: 17 amino acids. Germline lookup yields CDR1 SGHRS and CDR2 YFSETQ.

The CDR3 DNA sequence: TGTGCCAGCAGGAGGACAGTAGACCAAGAGACCCAGTACTTC. It translates to CASRRTVDQETQYF. The rearrangement uses TRBV27 and TRBJ2-5, with D possibly matching TRBD1 (6 bases). This CDR3 is 14 amino acids long. Germline V CDR1 and CDR2: MNHEY, SMNVEV (reference sequence). Trimming pared 6 bases from V and 0 bases from J, leaving 11 bases between.

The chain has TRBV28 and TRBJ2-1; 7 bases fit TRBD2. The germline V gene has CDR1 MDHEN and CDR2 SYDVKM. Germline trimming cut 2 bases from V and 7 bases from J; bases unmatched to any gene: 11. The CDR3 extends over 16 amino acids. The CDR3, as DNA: TGTGCCAGCAGTTTAGGACCGTTAACCGGGGGGAATGAGCAGTTCTTC. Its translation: CASSLGPLTGGNEQFF.

The CDR3 reads CSAGQPQHF. The CDR3 nucleotides are TGCAGTGCGGGCCAGCCCCAGCATTTT. The rearrangement uses TRBV20-1 and TRBJ1-5; no reliable D call. Trimming shortened V by 6 bases and J by 7 bases, and 4 bases separated the two germline ends. The CDR3 contains 9 residues. Germline V gene sequence: CDR1 DFQATT, CDR2 SNEGSKA (reference sequence).

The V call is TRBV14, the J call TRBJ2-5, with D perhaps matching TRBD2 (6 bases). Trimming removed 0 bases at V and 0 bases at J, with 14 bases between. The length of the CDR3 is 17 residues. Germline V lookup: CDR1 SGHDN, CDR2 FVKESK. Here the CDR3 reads CASSQEWGVENQETQYF. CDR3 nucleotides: TGTGCCAGCAGCCAAGAATGGGGGGTAGAGAACCAAGAGACCCAGTACTTC.

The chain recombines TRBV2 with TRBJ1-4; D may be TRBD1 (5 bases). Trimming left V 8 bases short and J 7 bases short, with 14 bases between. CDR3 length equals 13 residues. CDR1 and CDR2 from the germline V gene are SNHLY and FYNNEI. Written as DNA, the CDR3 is TGTGCCAGCGGGGCAGGGAGGTCTGAAAAACTGTTTTTT. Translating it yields CASGAGRSEKLFF.

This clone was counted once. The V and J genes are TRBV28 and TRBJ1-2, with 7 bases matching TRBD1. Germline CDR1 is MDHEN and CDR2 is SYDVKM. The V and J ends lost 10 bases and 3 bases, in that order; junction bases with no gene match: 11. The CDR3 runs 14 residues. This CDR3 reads CATISYRGDYGYTF. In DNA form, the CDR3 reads TGTGCCACGATATCATACAGGGGAGACTATGGCTACACCTTC.

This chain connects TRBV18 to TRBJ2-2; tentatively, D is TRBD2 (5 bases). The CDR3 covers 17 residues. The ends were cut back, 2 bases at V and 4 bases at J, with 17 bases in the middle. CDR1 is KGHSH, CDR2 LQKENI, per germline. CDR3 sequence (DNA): TGTGCCAGCTCACCATTGACCCGCGGGCGCAGCACCGGGGAGCTGTTTTTT. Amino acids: CASSPLTRGRSTGELFF. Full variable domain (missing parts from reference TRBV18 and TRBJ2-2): NAGVMQNPRHLVRRRGQEARLRCSPMKGHSHVYWYRQLPEEGLKFMVYLQKENIIDESGMPKERFSAEFPKEGPSILRIQQVVRGDSAAYFCASSPLTRGRSTGELFFGEGSRLTVL.

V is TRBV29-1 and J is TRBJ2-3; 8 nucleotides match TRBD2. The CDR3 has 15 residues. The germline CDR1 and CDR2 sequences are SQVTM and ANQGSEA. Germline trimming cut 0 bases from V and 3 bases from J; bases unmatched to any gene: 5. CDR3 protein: CSVEDLSGVTDTQYF. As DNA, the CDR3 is TGCAGCGTTGAAGATCTTAGCGGGGTAACAGATACGCAGTATTTT.

Written as DNA, the CDR3 is TGTGCCAGCAGCCCTCCGGGACAGATCATGAACACTGAAGCTTTCTTT. Amino acid sequence: CASSPPGQIMNTEAFF. The chain is built from TRBV3-1 (or the pseudogene TRBV3-2) and TRBJ1-1, with 7 bases lining up with TRBD1. Germline lookup yields CDR1 LGHDT and CDR2 YNNKEL (reference sequence). The CDR3 consists of 16 residues. The trim removed 4 bases at V and 0 bases at J, leaving 8 bases unmatched.

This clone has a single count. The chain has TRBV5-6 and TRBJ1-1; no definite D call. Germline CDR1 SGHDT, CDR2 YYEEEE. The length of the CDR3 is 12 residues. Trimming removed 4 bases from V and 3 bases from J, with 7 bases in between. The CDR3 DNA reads TGTGCCAGCAGCCAGACATACACTGAAGCTTTCTTT. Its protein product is CASSQTYTEAFF.

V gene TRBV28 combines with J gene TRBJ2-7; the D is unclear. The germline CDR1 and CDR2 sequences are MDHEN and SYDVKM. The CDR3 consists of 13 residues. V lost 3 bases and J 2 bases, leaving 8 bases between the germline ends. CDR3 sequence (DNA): TGTGCCAGCAGTTTGAGACTTACCTACGAGCAGTACTTC. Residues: CASSLRLTYEQYF. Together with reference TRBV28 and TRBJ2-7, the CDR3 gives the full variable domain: DVKVTQSSRYLVKRTGEKVFLECVQDMDHENMFWYRQDPGLGLRLIYFSYDVKMKEKGDIPEGYSVSREKKERFSLILESASTNQTSMYLCASSLRLTYEQYFGPGTRLTVT.

Here the CDR3 DNA reads TGTGCCTGGAGGGACTGGACCAACTACGAGCAGTACTTC. The encoded protein is CAWRDWTNYEQYF. J is TRBJ2-7 and V is TRBV30; maybe TRBD2 (5 bases). The V end was cut by 3 bases, the J end by 3 bases, with 12 bases between. CDR3 length: 13 residues. The V gene's germline CDR1 is GTSNPN and CDR2 SVGIG (reference sequence).